The 8 T cell receptor beta chains presented below share a single source sample, sequenced in a study of human T cells and chemical hapten exposure. Time point defined: patch test 2, 6 weeks after DPC sensitization. Indicated treatment: therapeutic diphenylcyclopropenone sensitization with weekly scalp DPC. The study extracted total RNA from unfractionated whole blood. TCRdb redid the calling of the RACE reads with MiXCR, one entry per CDR3 protein. This sample has roughly 43,000 distinct CDR3 sequences, with approximately 9.7% found just once. Specimen: whole blood, collected in connection with sensitization to the hapten diphenylcyclopropenone (DPC). These receptors were taken from a woman aged 25 to 39 with alopecia areata. Some clones in this sample may be carry-over from other donors' samples.

This clonotype was counted only a few times. This rearrangement joins TRBV19 to TRBJ1-2; possible D gene TRBD1, 5 bases. The V end lost 6 bases, the J end lost 4 bases, and 21 bases lay between the germline ends. The CDR3 is made up of 16 amino acids. Germline V gene lookup returns CDR1 LNHDA and CDR2 SQIVND (reference sequence). CDR3 nucleotides: TGTGCCAGTAGACGATCTACAGGAGGTCCCGGCTATGGCTACACCTTC. Amino acids: CASRRSTGGPGYGYTF.

This rearrangement joins TRBV7-9 to TRBJ2-7; perhaps TRBD1 as D (6 bases). Trimming removed 3 bases at V and 1 base at J, with 13 bases between. Germline V CDR1 and CDR2: SEHNR, FQNEAQ (reference sequence). This CDR3 is built from 15 residues. The CDR3: CASSFMAGASYEQYF. The CDR3 bases are TGTGCCAGCAGCTTCATGGCAGGGGCGTCCTACGAGCAGTACTTC.

The chain has TRBV2 and TRBJ2-7; perhaps TRBD2 as D (7 bases). Germline V gene lookup returns CDR1 SNHLY and CDR2 FYNNEI. The CDR3 is 15 amino acids. V lost 3 bases and J 0 bases, leaving 12 bases between the germline ends. CDR3 nucleotide sequence: TGTGCCAGCAGTGATTCGGGGGGCCTCTCCTACGAGCAGTACTTC. It specifies CASSDSGGLSYEQYF. Based on the CDR3 plus reference TRBV2 and TRBJ2-7, the full variable domain is EPEVTQTPSHQVTQMGQEVILRCVPISNHLYFYWYRQILGQKVEFLVSFYNNEISEKSEIFDDQFSVERPDGSNFTLKIRSTKLEDSAMYFCASSDSGGLSYEQYFGPGTRLTVT.

The chain's CDR3 is CAITDRTNQPQHF. CDR3 DNA: TGTGCCATCACCGACAGGACCAATCAGCCCCAGCATTTT. V and J are TRBV10-3 and TRBJ1-5; D might be TRBD1 (6 bases). Germline CDR1 reads ENHRY; CDR2 reads SYGVKD. V was pared by 7 bases and J by 3 bases, with 10 bases between. The CDR3 sequence is 13 residues long.

Ten or more counts support this clonotype. J is TRBJ2-7 and V is TRBV28, with D perhaps being TRBD1 or TRBD2 (6 bases each). V was shortened by 6 bases and J by 2 bases, with 14 bases between the two germline ends. Germline V lookup: CDR1 MDHEN, CDR2 SYDVKM. The CDR3 covers 14 residues. CDR3 region: CASRPPGAPYEQYF. The CDR3 DNA is TGTGCCAGCAGGCCTCCGGGGGCCCCCTACGAGCAGTACTTC.

This clonotype was detected only a few times. The CDR3 sequence: CASSSQGSSYEQYF. The CDR3 DNA follows: TGTGCCAGCAGCTCCCAGGGGAGCTCCTACGAGCAGTACTTC. V usage is TRBV7-2 and J usage is TRBJ2-7; a possible D gene is TRBD1 (6 bases). CDR3 size: 14 residues. CDR1 is SGHTA, CDR2 FQGNSA, per germline. V lost 4 bases and J lost 0, with 10 bases in between.

At least ten counts were recorded for this clonotype. The chain links TRBV5-1 to TRBJ2-7, with a possible D match to TRBD1 (6 bases). V gave up 5 bases and J gave up 3 bases, with 15 bases separating them. The germline gives CDR1 SGHRS, CDR2 YFSETQ. The CDR3 is 14 residues long. The CDR3 nucleotides read TGCGCCAGCAGACCCCGACAGGCTGACTACGAGCAGTACTTC. Translating gives CASRPRQADYEQYF.

This clonotype occurred a few times. The chain employs TRBV28 and TRBJ1-5, with D tentatively TRBD1 (5 bases). The CDR3 is made up of 14 amino acids. Germline V gives CDR1 MDHEN, CDR2 SYDVKM. Trimming removed 6 bases from V and 2 bases from J, with 11 bases in between. The CDR3 loop is CASRSDSRNQPQHF. CDR3 in DNA: TGTGCCAGCAGATCCGACAGCCGCAATCAGCCCCAGCATTTT.